This T cell receptor beta chain emerged from a study of blood T cell repertoires in COVID-19. The method was immunoSEQ multiplex PCR; TCRdb's version includes in-frame clones alone and lacks a portion of them. Here the sample spans some 90,000 clones, approximately 92% being singletons. The CDR3 consists of 14 residues. Germline V gene lookup returns CDR1 SGHTA and CDR2 FQGNSA. Germline trimming cut 5 bases from V and 3 bases from J; bases unmatched to any gene: 7. The chain has TRBV7-2 and TRBJ2-7; 7 positions match TRBD1. Source material: peripheral blood. The sequence was collected from a woman of 80 years or more with active COVID-19. The CDR3 DNA follows: TGTGCCAGCAGCCTCGGACAGGCCTTCTACGAGCAGTACTTC. Its protein product is CASSLGQAFYEQYF.